Listed below are T cell receptor beta chains from one sample, sequenced in a study of Graves' ophthalmopathy and Graves' hyperthyroidism. TCRdb fed the multiplex PCR reads into MiXCR, producing one record per CDR3 protein. The profile covers about 640,000 distinct CDR3 sequences, with more than 40% appearing a single time and 3% to 3.5% taken by the ten largest. The source material was peripheral blood. Receptor source: an adult man with Graves' ophthalmopathy. Both conserved end residues are part of each CDR3. Fields, in order: V gene, D gene, J gene, clone size, CDR3 DNA, CDR3 protein. The D gene is left open where the match is weak. A row's size may be missing; if present it is once, few, many or a size class.

V gene: TRBV25-1
D gene: -
J gene: TRBJ2-7
clone size: -
CDR3 DNA: TGTGCCAGCAGTTACGGGCTCCCTAGCTCCTACGAGCAGTACTTC
CDR3 protein: CASSYGLPSSYEQYF

V gene: TRBV25-1
D gene: -
J gene: TRBJ1-1
clone size: -
CDR3 DNA: TGTGCCAGCTCGGAACATAAAAACACTGAAGCTTTCTTT
CDR3 protein: CASSEHKNTEAFF

V gene: TRBV9
D gene: -
J gene: TRBJ2-7
clone size: -
CDR3 DNA: TGTGCCAGCAATAATTTCGGAGAGGGCGGCTACGAGCAGTACTTC
CDR3 protein: CASNNFGEGGYEQYF

V gene: TRBV18
D gene: -
J gene: TRBJ2-2
clone size: many
CDR3 DNA: TGTGCCAGCTCACCACTGACTATCAACACCGGGGAGCTGTTTTTT
CDR3 protein: CASSPLTINTGELFF

V gene: TRBV19
D gene: TRBD1
J gene: TRBJ1-2
clone size: many
CDR3 DNA: TGTGCCAGTAGTGTGGGACAGGGGATCTACTATGGCTACACCTTC
CDR3 protein: CASSVGQGIYYGYTF

V gene: TRBV14
D gene: -
J gene: TRBJ1-3
clone size: many
CDR3 DNA: TGTGCCAGCAGCCTGACAGCCGCTGGAAACACCATATATTTT
CDR3 protein: CASSLTAAGNTIYF

V gene: TRBV10-3
D gene: TRBD1
J gene: TRBJ1-1
clone size: -
CDR3 DNA: TGTGCCAGCAGTTACCCACAGGGGGCGAAGGCTGAAGCTTTCTTT
CDR3 protein: CASSYPQGAKAEAFF

V gene: TRBV20-1
D gene: -
J gene: TRBJ2-2
clone size: -
CDR3 DNA: TGCAGTGCTAGAGATTTGAGGACAGCCGTCCCCGGAGAGCTGTTTTTT
CDR3 protein: CSARDLRTAVPGELFF

V gene: TRBV29-1
D gene: TRBD2
J gene: TRBJ2-7
clone size: -
CDR3 DNA: TGCAGCGTTTCTAGCGGGAGAATCAATGAGCAGTACTTC
CDR3 protein: CSVSSGRINEQYF

V gene: TRBV20-1
D gene: -
J gene: TRBJ2-7
clone size: many
CDR3 DNA: TGCAGTGCTAGATACTTAAGCGGGTCGGCTTACGAGCAGTACTTC
CDR3 protein: CSARYLSGSAYEQYF

V gene: TRBV4-2
D gene: -
J gene: TRBJ2-7
clone size: many
CDR3 DNA: TGTGCCAGCAGCCCGTCGAGCGGACGCTACGAGCAGTACTTC
CDR3 protein: CASSPSSGRYEQYF

V gene: TRBV7-2
D gene: TRBD2
J gene: TRBJ2-5
clone size: many
CDR3 DNA: TGTGCCAGCAGCCGCCTCGGGGGGACTTACCAAGAGACCCAGTACTTC
CDR3 protein: CASSRLGGTYQETQYF

V gene: TRBV20-1
D gene: TRBD1
J gene: TRBJ1-4
clone size: -
CDR3 DNA: TGCAGCGGGGACAGGGTTGGAGAAAAACTGTTTTTT
CDR3 protein: CSGDRVGEKLFF

V gene: TRBV7-2
D gene: TRBD1
J gene: TRBJ2-7
clone size: few
CDR3 DNA: TGTGCCAGCAGCTCCCCCGGGACAGGGGTTCCCTACGAGCAGTACTTC
CDR3 protein: CASSSPGTGVPYEQYF

V gene: TRBV29-1
D gene: -
J gene: TRBJ1-4
clone size: once
CDR3 DNA: TGCAGCGGAGGGTCAGTACATAATGAAAAACTGTTTTTT
CDR3 protein: CSGGSVHNEKLFF

V gene: TRBV2
D gene: -
J gene: TRBJ1-6
clone size: -
CDR3 DNA: TGTGCCAGCAGTGAATTAGGGAGCCCTAATTCACCCCTCCACTTT
CDR3 protein: CASSELGSPNSPLHF

V gene: TRBV9
D gene: -
J gene: TRBJ2-7
clone size: -
CDR3 DNA: TGTGCCAGCACCGACTATGGAAACGAGCAGTACTTC
CDR3 protein: CASTDYGNEQYF

V gene: TRBV7-2
D gene: -
J gene: TRBJ1-5
clone size: -
CDR3 DNA: TGTGCCAGCAGAAAAGGGGGGGCGAGTCAGCCCCAGCATTTT
CDR3 protein: CASRKGGASQPQHF

V gene: TRBV20-1
D gene: -
J gene: TRBJ2-1
clone size: -
CDR3 DNA: TGCAGTATTTCGGCGGACGGAAGCTCCTACAATGAGCAGTTCTTC
CDR3 protein: CSISADGSSYNEQFF

V gene: TRBV7-8
D gene: -
J gene: TRBJ2-5
clone size: -
CDR3 DNA: TGTGCCAGCAGTTCGGGGGACTACCAAGAGACCCAGTACTTC
CDR3 protein: CASSSGDYQETQYF

V gene: TRBV14
D gene: -
J gene: TRBJ2-7
clone size: many
CDR3 DNA: TGTGCCAGCAGCCAAGAGAGAGGCTCCCTAGAGCAGTACTTC
CDR3 protein: CASSQERGSLEQYF

V gene: TRBV7-2
D gene: -
J gene: TRBJ1-2
clone size: many
CDR3 DNA: TGTGCCAGCAGCTTAGAATTTAAGGGAATCGACTATGGCTACACCTTC
CDR3 protein: CASSLEFKGIDYGYTF

V gene: TRBV29-1
D gene: -
J gene: TRBJ1-1
clone size: many
CDR3 DNA: TGCAGCGTTGAAGTGACGGCGGGTGAAGCTTTCTTT
CDR3 protein: CSVEVTAGEAFF

V gene: TRBV15
D gene: -
J gene: TRBJ1-4
clone size: many
CDR3 DNA: TGTGCCACCAGCAGAGATCGGACAGAGGGAAAACTGTTTTTT
CDR3 protein: CATSRDRTEGKLFF

V gene: TRBV2
D gene: -
J gene: TRBJ2-1
clone size: -
CDR3 DNA: TGTGCCAGCAGCATAGCGCCGAACAATGAGCAGTTCTTC
CDR3 protein: CASSIAPNNEQFF

V gene: TRBV7-9
D gene: TRBD1
J gene: TRBJ1-1
clone size: once
CDR3 DNA: TGTGCCAGCAGCTTACCAGGGGGAGGTGTGAGCACTGAAGCTTTCTTT
CDR3 protein: CASSLPGGGVSTEAFF

V gene: TRBV3-1
D gene: -
J gene: TRBJ1-5
clone size: few
CDR3 DNA: TGTGCCAGCAGCCAAGACGATCAGCCCCAGCATTTT
CDR3 protein: CASSQDDQPQHF

V gene: TRBV20-1
D gene: TRBD2
J gene: TRBJ2-5
clone size: -
CDR3 DNA: TGCAGTGCTAGAGCGAATAGCGGGGGGCAAGAGACCCAGTACTTC
CDR3 protein: CSARANSGGQETQYF

V gene: TRBV19
D gene: -
J gene: TRBJ2-7
clone size: many
CDR3 DNA: TGTGCCAGTAGTATCCAGGACAGATACGAGCAGTACTTC
CDR3 protein: CASSIQDRYEQYF

V gene: TRBV5-1
D gene: TRBD2
J gene: TRBJ2-7
clone size: -
CDR3 DNA: TGCGCCAGCAGCTTGGAGGCCGGACTAGCGGGAGTTGGCTACGAGCAGTACTTC
CDR3 protein: CASSLEAGLAGVGYEQYF

V gene: TRBV6-2/TRBV6-3
D gene: -
J gene: TRBJ2-7
clone size: few
CDR3 DNA: TGTGCCAGCAGTGGACCTGGGTCCGCCTACGAGCAGTACTTC
CDR3 protein: CASSGPGSAYEQYF

V gene: TRBV10-3
D gene: TRBD2
J gene: TRBJ2-5
clone size: -
CDR3 DNA: TGTGCCAGTTCGGACCTCGGGGGGACCATCCAACAAGAGACCCAGTACTTC
CDR3 protein: CASSDLGGTIQQETQYF

V gene: TRBV7-2
D gene: -
J gene: TRBJ1-3
clone size: many
CDR3 DNA: TGTGCCAGCAGCTTAGTGGGAGGAGGAAACACCATATATTTT
CDR3 protein: CASSLVGGGNTIYF

V gene: TRBV7-9
D gene: -
J gene: TRBJ2-7
clone size: -
CDR3 DNA: TGTGCCAGCAGCTTTCCCAGCCACTACAATGAGCAGTACTTC
CDR3 protein: CASSFPSHYNEQYF

V gene: TRBV5-5
D gene: -
J gene: TRBJ1-4
clone size: many
CDR3 DNA: TGTGCCAGCAGCACAGGGCGCCTCCGGGAAAAACTGTTTTTT
CDR3 protein: CASSTGRLREKLFF

V gene: TRBV7-2
D gene: TRBD1
J gene: TRBJ2-6
clone size: -
CDR3 DNA: TGTGCCAGCAGCCCGGACAGGGTAGCTGGGGCCAACGTCCTGACTTTC
CDR3 protein: CASSPDRVAGANVLTF

V gene: TRBV19
D gene: -
J gene: TRBJ1-5
clone size: -
CDR3 DNA: TGTGCCAGTACTCCCGGGGCAGGGTCTGATCAGCCCCAGCATTTT
CDR3 protein: CASTPGAGSDQPQHF

V gene: TRBV7-2
D gene: TRBD1
J gene: TRBJ1-6
clone size: -
CDR3 DNA: TGTGCCAGCAGCTTAGCGGATGGGACAGGGAAGGATAATTCACCCCTCCACTTT
CDR3 protein: CASSLADGTGKDNSPLHF

V gene: TRBV20-1
D gene: TRBD1
J gene: TRBJ2-7
clone size: many
CDR3 DNA: TGCAGTGCGGAACAGACAGGGGACCTGGCCTACGAGCAGTACTTC
CDR3 protein: CSAEQTGDLAYEQYF

V gene: TRBV2
D gene: -
J gene: TRBJ1-5
clone size: -
CDR3 DNA: TGTGCCAGCAGCCCCGGTCTAAGATTTCAGCCCCAGCATTTT
CDR3 protein: CASSPGLRFQPQHF